Listed here are 28 T cell receptor beta chains from one sample, sequenced in a study of blood T cell repertoires in COVID-19. Sequencing was performed with immunoSEQ multiplex PCR; in TCRdb, only in-frame clones are kept and a portion is missing. The repertoire holds some 140,000 clones, roughly four fifths seen once, with approximately 10% in the top ten. The sequenced sample consisted of PBMCs or T cells enriched from blood (not recorded which). The receptors derive from a man in his fifties or sixties who had recovered from COVID-19.

The chain joins TRBV6-1 to TRBJ1-6; D possibly corresponds to TRBD1 (5 bases). Per germline, CDR1 MNHNS and CDR2 SASEGT. Trimming removed 2 bases at V and 7 bases at J, with 9 bases between. The CDR3 is 14 residues long. The CDR3 reads CASSESAGNSPLHF. DNA for the CDR3: TGTGCCAGCAGTGAATCGGCAGGGAATTCACCCCTCCACTTT.

The chain is built from TRBV19 and TRBJ1-5; TRBD1 agrees at 9 bases. The CDR3 sequence is 16 residues long. V shed 6 bases and J 0 bases; nucleotides not matched to a gene: 6. In germline, CDR1 is LNHDA, CDR2 SQIVND (reference sequence). DNA of the CDR3: TGTGCCAGTAGAACCGGGACAGGGCATAGCAATCAGCCCCAGCATTTT. Translating gives CASRTGTGHSNQPQHF.

The chain joins TRBV5-1 to TRBJ1-4, with 7 bases identical to TRBD1. Per germline, CDR1 SGHRS and CDR2 YFSETQ. V gave up 5 bases and J gave up 5 bases; unmatched junction bases: 6. This CDR3 comprises 14 residues. The CDR3 region has the DNA TGCGCCAGCAGTTCCGGGACAGAGAATGAAAAACTGTTTTTT. This gives the protein CASSSGTENEKLFF.

V gene TRBV3-1 (or the pseudogene TRBV3-2) combines with J gene TRBJ1-4; D is undetermined. CDR3 length: 16 residues. Trimming pared 3 bases from V and 3 bases from J, leaving 14 bases between. Germline V gene data show CDR1 as LGHDT and CDR2 as YNNKEL (reference sequence). The CDR3 sequence is CASSHIREGSNEKLFF. CDR3 nucleotide sequence: TGTGCCAGCAGCCACATTAGGGAGGGCTCTAATGAAAAACTGTTTTTT.

The J gene is TRBJ1-2, the V gene TRBV28; TRBD1 matches 7 bases. Germline assignment: CDR1 MDHEN and CDR2 SYDVKM. J lost 5 bases, V lost 4 bases, and 10 bases had no gene match. The CDR3 covers 15 residues. The CDR3 sequence is CASSYTGTALYGYTF. In DNA, the CDR3 is TGTGCCAGCAGTTATACCGGGACAGCCTTATATGGCTACACCTTC.

The chain couples TRBV12-3 or TRBV12-4 to TRBJ1-1; D gene uncertain. Trimming removed 7 bases from V and 6 bases from J, with 9 bases in between. The CDR3 has 11 residues. The chain's CDR3 is CASNRGSEAFF. CDR3 DNA sequence: TGTGCCAGCAACCGAGGGTCTGAAGCTTTCTTT.

The CDR3 DNA sequence: TGCGCCAGCAGCTTGGGGCCGACAGGGAACACTGAAGCTTTCTTT. It specifies CASSLGPTGNTEAFF. J is TRBJ1-1 and V is TRBV5-1; D perhaps matches TRBD1 (6 bases). This CDR3 contains 15 residues. Trimming cost V 0 bases and J 1 base, with 10 bases left between them. The V gene's germline CDR1 is SGHRS and CDR2 YFSETQ.

The chain uses TRBV28 and TRBJ1-4, with D possibly TRBD1 on 5 matching bases. V lost 10 bases, J lost 5 bases, and 17 bases lay in between. Germline V gene data show CDR1 as MDHEN and CDR2 as SYDVKM. This CDR3 is 14 amino acids long. This chain's CDR3 is CATHFRQGNEKLFF. CDR3 bases: TGTGCCACCCACTTCAGGCAGGGAAATGAAAAACTGTTTTTT.

The rearrangement uses TRBV5-1 and TRBJ1-5, with a possible D match to TRBD1 (6 bases). The CDR3 has 14 amino acids. Germline CDR1 reads SGHRS; CDR2 reads YFSETQ. Trimming stripped 2 bases from V and 6 bases from J, with 12 bases between. The CDR3: CASSLGGATQPQHF. CDR3 bases: TGCGCCAGCAGCTTAGGGGGGGCGACTCAGCCCCAGCATTTT.

The DNA for the CDR3 is TGTGCCAGCAGTTCTCCGGGACAGGGGGCGCGTAACTATGGCTACACCTTC. Translated: CASSSPGQGARNYGYTF. This chain uses TRBV27 with TRBJ1-2; 12 bases agree with TRBD1. J lost 1 base, V lost 4 bases, and 7 bases had no gene match. The CDR3 length is 17 residues. The germline gives CDR1 MNHEY, CDR2 SMNVEV (reference sequence).

CDR3 in amino acids: CASSDRTGGLSSYEQYF. As DNA, the CDR3 is TGTGCCAGCAGTGACCGGACAGGGGGCTTAAGCTCCTACGAGCAGTACTTC. The chain combines TRBV6-1 with TRBJ2-7; 11 nucleotides match TRBD1. The V segment lost 3 bases and the J segment 0 bases; nucleotides outside the gene matches: 7. The CDR3 covers 17 residues. Germline V lookup: CDR1 MNHNS, CDR2 SASEGT.

This clone was detected only a few times. This chain joins TRBV6-4 and TRBJ2-5, with 14 bases fitting TRBD2. The junction had 3 bases not matched to a gene; V was cut back by 5 bases and J by 4 bases. The CDR3 runs to 15 residues. Looked up from germline, CDR1 is MRHNA and CDR2 is SNTAGT. CDR3 nucleotides: TGTGCCAGCAGTTCGACTAGCGGGGGGGTAGAGACCCAGTACTTC. It translates to CASSSTSGGVETQYF.

The chain combines TRBV19 with TRBJ2-7; TRBD1 is a possible D gene (6 bases). The germline V and J ends were trimmed by 10 bases and 3 bases, with 16 bases remaining between them. From germline, CDR1 is LNHDA and CDR2 SQIVND (reference sequence). The CDR3 runs 13 residues. The CDR3, as DNA: TGTGCCACCAAGGGGGACGGACGCTACGAGCAGTACTTC. It codes for CATKGDGRYEQYF.

J is TRBJ2-7 and V is TRBV6-5; D might be TRBD1 (5 bases). CDR3 size: 14 residues. Germline V gene data show CDR1 as MNHEY and CDR2 as SVGAGI. The V end lost 1 base, the J end lost 2 bases, and 9 bases lay between the germline ends. In DNA, the CDR3 is TGTGCCAGCAGTTACTTGACAGCTACCTACGAGCAGTACTTC. As protein: CASSYLTATYEQYF.

This clone appeared once. The J gene is TRBJ2-1, the V gene TRBV5-1; 8 bases fit TRBD2. CDR1 and CDR2 (germline): SGHRS, YFSETQ. CDR3 length: 15 amino acids. The junction had 6 bases not matched to a gene; V was cut back by 0 bases and J by 7 bases. The CDR3 spells CASSLGPGGLNEQFF. The DNA for the CDR3 is TGCGCCAGCAGCTTGGGGCCGGGGGGGCTTAATGAGCAGTTCTTC.

The chain has TRBV24-1 and TRBJ1-1; D may be TRBD1 (6 bases). The CDR3 is 20 residues long. V lost 4 bases and J lost 3, with 29 bases in between. Germline lookup yields CDR1 KGHDR and CDR2 SFDVKD. DNA of the CDR3: TGTGCCACCAGTGACGTACAGCCCCCTTTAGGGGGGGTAGAGGACACTGAAGCTTTCTTT. Its protein is CATSDVQPPLGGVEDTEAFF.

This chain links TRBV15 with TRBJ2-7; weak D call: TRBD2 (5 bases). Germline loops: CDR1 LNHNV, CDR2 YYDKDF (reference sequence). The V gene lost 5 bases and the J gene lost 5 bases, with 16 bases spanning the gap. CDR3 length: 14 amino acids. The CDR3 reads CATSLSRGSDEQYF. DNA for the CDR3: TGTGCCACCAGCCTCTCTCGGGGTTCCGACGAGCAGTACTTC. Variable domain in full (rest from reference TRBV15 and TRBJ2-7): DAMVIQNPRYQVTQFGKPVTLSCSQTLNHNVMYWYQQKSSQAPKLLFHYYDKDFNNEADTPDNFQSRRPNTSFCFLDIRSPGLGDTAMYLCATSLSRGSDEQYFGPGTRLTVT.

The rearrangement uses TRBV28 and TRBJ2-5, with TRBD2 matching over 8 bases. With V trimmed by 1 base and J by 5 bases, 12 bases remained unmatched. The CDR3 is 17 amino acids. Germline loops: CDR1 MDHEN, CDR2 SYDVKM. The CDR3: CASSLFSGVPKGETQYF. CDR3 nucleotide sequence: TGTGCCAGCAGTTTATTTAGCGGGGTCCCCAAAGGGGAGACCCAGTACTTC.

The chain links TRBV28 to TRBJ2-3; D call uncertain. The CDR3 contains 9 residues. V lost 5 bases to trimming and J lost 13 bases, with 7 bases between them. Germline V gene sequence: CDR1 MDHEN, CDR2 SYDVKM. The CDR3 here is CASSHYEYF. CDR3 nucleotide sequence: TGTGCCAGCAGTCACTACGAGTATTTT.

The chain links TRBV28 to TRBJ2-5, with D possibly being TRBD2 (6 bases). Germline CDR1 MDHEN, CDR2 SYDVKM. Trimming removed 2 bases from V and 1 base from J, with 14 bases in between. This CDR3 contains 16 residues. CDR3 nucleotide sequence: TGTGCCAGCAGTTTAATTTCGGGGGTTGGCCAAGAGACCCAGTACTTC. Translating it yields CASSLISGVGQETQYF.

V and J are TRBV4-3 and TRBJ1-4; D ambiguous. V dropped 1 base and J dropped 8 bases, with 11 bases sitting between them. The CDR3 runs 14 residues. Per germline, CDR1 LGHNA and CDR2 YSLEER. For the CDR3, the DNA is TGCGCCAGCAGCCAAGTGGTTCGAGGGGAAAAACTGTTTTTT. This translates into CASSQVVRGEKLFF.

This chain links TRBV19 with TRBJ2-7; 7 nucleotides line up with TRBD2. In germline, CDR1 is LNHDA, CDR2 SQIVND (reference sequence). CDR3 length equals 11 residues. The V and J ends lost 11 bases and 5 bases, in that order; junction bases with no gene match: 6. The CDR3 bases are TGTGCCCCCCCTGGGGGGGACGAGCAGTACTTC. Its protein is CAPPGGDEQYF.

The gene calls are TRBV18 and TRBJ1-5, with a tentative D call TRBD1 (6 bases). The CDR3 is made up of 17 amino acids. V was pared by 6 bases and J by 4 bases, with 22 bases between. Per germline, CDR1 KGHSH and CDR2 LQKENI. The chain's CDR3 is CASSREVGQGGNQPQHF. Here the CDR3 DNA reads TGTGCCAGCTCCCGGGAGGTAGGGCAAGGGGGTAATCAGCCCCAGCATTTT.

The chain links TRBV28 to TRBJ2-7; 7 nucleotides agree with TRBD1. CDR1 MDHEN and CDR2 SYDVKM come from the germline V gene. V shed 8 bases, J shed 2 bases, and the junction held 3 bases outside the gene matches. This CDR3 is 12 amino acids long. The CDR3 reads CASLDRAYEQYF. The DNA for the CDR3 is TGTGCCAGCCTTGACAGGGCCTACGAGCAGTACTTC.

The V call is TRBV3-1 (or the pseudogene TRBV3-2), the J call TRBJ2-5, with unresolved D. V was pared by 5 bases and J by 5 bases, with 6 bases between. Per germline, CDR1 LGHDT and CDR2 YNNKEL (reference sequence). The length of the CDR3 is 11 residues. Here the CDR3 reads CASSFGETQYF. The CDR3 DNA follows: TGTGCCAGCAGCTTCGGGGAGACCCAGTACTTC.

This chain uses TRBV6-5 with TRBJ1-1; 9 bases are a match to TRBD1. Germline V CDR1 and CDR2: MNHEY, SVGAGI. This CDR3 is 14 amino acids long. The V and J ends lost 5 bases and 5 bases, in that order; junction bases with no gene match: 6. The CDR3 spells CASSRTGVRTEAFF. For the CDR3, the DNA is TGTGCCAGCAGTAGGACAGGGGTCCGGACTGAAGCTTTCTTT.

The chain combines TRBV6-1 with TRBJ2-2; D is unclear. CDR3 length equals 15 residues. Trimming took off 3 bases at V and 0 bases at J, with 8 bases between the two ends. Per the germline V gene, CDR1 is MNHNS and CDR2 is SASEGT. The CDR3 nucleotides are TGTGCCAGCAGTGACAGTTTCGCGAACACCGGGGAGCTGTTTTTT. Amino acid sequence: CASSDSFANTGELFF.

The chain couples TRBV5-5 to TRBJ1-6; 8 nucleotides align to TRBD1. The CDR3 spans 19 residues. Germline V gives CDR1 SGHKS, CDR2 YYEKEE (reference sequence). J was trimmed by 9 bases and V by 3 bases; bases with no gene match: 20. In DNA, the CDR3 is TGTGCCAGCAGCTCTCCTCGGACAGGGAGTCGTTCCGGGAGTTCACCCCTCCACTTT. Amino acids: CASSSPRTGSRSGSSPLHF.